This T cell receptor beta chain is drawn from a study of T cells after yellow fever vaccination. For the study at large: Some fractions had low cell numbers, and these were prepared with SMART-Seq v4 Ultra Low Input. Points from the study as a whole: Among primary-vaccination clones, most reappeared after the booster, at 96% for CD4 and about 90% for CD8. Contamination by abundant bulk-population clonotypes could be present in FACS-sorted repertoires.

V gave up 0 bases and J gave up 6 bases, with 2 bases separating them. This CDR3 contains 12 residues. The germline gives CDR1 LGHNA, CDR2 YSLEER. As for this clonotype: Its specificity is not known.

The authors made TCR cDNA by 5'RACE template switching, adding a universal primer site and UMIs. TCRdb re-derived calls from the 5' RACE reads in MiXCR, one entry per CDR3 protein. This table has 95,000 to 150,000 distinct CDR3 sequences, approximately 14% appearing once. The receptor was derived from a man aged 18 to 30 who received the YFV17D yellow fever vaccine. The sample in question was CD8+ T cells sorted from PBMCs, obtained 5 days after the yellow fever booster vaccination. This rearrangement joins TRBV4-3 to TRBJ2-2; no clear D gene. As DNA, the CDR3 is TGCGCCAGCAGCCAAGAGGCCGGGGAGCTGTTTTTT. This sequence encodes CASSQEAGELFF.